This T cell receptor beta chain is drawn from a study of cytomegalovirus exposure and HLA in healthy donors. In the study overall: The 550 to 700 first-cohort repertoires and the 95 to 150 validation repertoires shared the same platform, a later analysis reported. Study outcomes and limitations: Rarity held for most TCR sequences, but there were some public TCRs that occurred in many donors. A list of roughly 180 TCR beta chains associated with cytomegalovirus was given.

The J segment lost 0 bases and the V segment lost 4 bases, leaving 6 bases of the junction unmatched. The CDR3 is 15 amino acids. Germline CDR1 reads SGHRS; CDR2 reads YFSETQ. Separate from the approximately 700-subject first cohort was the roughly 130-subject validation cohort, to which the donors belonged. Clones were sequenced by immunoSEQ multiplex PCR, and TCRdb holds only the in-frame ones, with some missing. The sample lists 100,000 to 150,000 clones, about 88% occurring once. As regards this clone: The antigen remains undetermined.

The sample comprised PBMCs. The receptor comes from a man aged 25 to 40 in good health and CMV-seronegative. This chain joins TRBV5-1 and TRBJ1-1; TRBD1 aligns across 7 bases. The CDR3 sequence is CASSQRTGLNTEAFF. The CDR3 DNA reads TGCGCCAGCAGCCAGCGGACAGGATTGAACACTGAAGCTTTCTTT.